Listed below are T cell receptor beta chains from one sample, sequenced in a study of T cell responses to AZD1222 COVID-19 vaccine. The repertoire was sequenced with immunoSEQ multiplex PCR; TCRdb's copy has only in-frame clones and lacks some. The sample includes about 120,000 clones, 91% of them seen just once. The specimen comprised peripheral blood, sampled on day 0 of AZD1222 vaccination. These TCRs come from an adult in good health. The CDR3 runs from the conserved cysteine through the conserved F or W. Each record gives: D gene, J gene, V gene, clone size, CDR3 DNA, CDR3 protein. D genes are given only for firm matches. Expanded clones get a size class; other rows say once, few or many, or leave the size out.

>-|TRBJ2-7|TRBV4-1|few
TGCGCCAGCAGCCAAGATATAGGGGCCTACGAGCAGTACTTC
CASSQDIGAYEQYF
>-|TRBJ1-1|TRBV10-3|-
TGTGCCATCAGTGAACGACTGGAAAACACTGAAGCTTTCTTT
CAISERLENTEAFF
>-|TRBJ1-2|TRBV28|-
TGTGCCAGCAGGGCTCAGGGAAGTGGTGGCTACACCTTC
CASRAQGSGGYTF
>-|TRBJ2-3|TRBV19|-
TGTGCCAGTAGTATAGACCCCAGCACAGATACGCAGTATTTT
CASSIDPSTDTQYF
>-|TRBJ1-6|TRBV7-8|few
TGTGCCAGCAGCCGCGACCGGGACTCCAGGAGATTATCACCCCTCCACTTT
CASSRDRDSRRLSPLHF
>-|TRBJ1-6|TRBV2|-
TGTGCCAGCAGTGAGAGGTCCAGGGTTGATTCACCCCTCCACTTT
CASSERSRVDSPLHF
>-|TRBJ1-1|TRBV9|-
TGTGCCAGCAGCGTAGATGATTGGTGGCAGGGCGTAGTGGCTGAAGCTTTCTTT
CASSVDDWWQGVVAEAFF
>TRBD1|TRBJ1-6|TRBV19|-
TGTGCCAGTACACACAGGGGGGAAAATTCACCCCTCCACTTT
CASTHRGENSPLHF
>TRBD2|TRBJ2-6|TRBV15|-
TGTGCCACCAGCAGAGATCGGGGGGGGCGGCTCGACTACTCTGGGGCCAACGTCCTGACTTTC
CATSRDRGGRLDYSGANVLTF
>-|TRBJ2-2|TRBV2|-
TGTGCCAGCAGTGTTCTTGGGGTAGCCGGGGAGCTGTTTTTT
CASSVLGVAGELFF
>-|TRBJ1-2|TRBV6-5|-
TGTGCCAGCAGTTACGCTGGGGGCGCTGGCTACACCTTC
CASSYAGGAGYTF
>TRBD1|TRBJ2-5|TRBV30|-
TGTGCCTGGAGTTCGACAGGGGGCGTCGAGACCCAGTACTTC
CAWSSTGGVETQYF
>-|TRBJ2-7|TRBV12-3/TRBV12-4|-
TGTGCCAGCAGTTTAGGGCAGCCCTACGAGCAGTACTTC
CASSLGQPYEQYF
>-|TRBJ1-1|TRBV7-8|-
TGTGCCAGCAGCCGTCTGGGAACTGAAGCTTTCTTT
CASSRLGTEAFF
>-|TRBJ1-4|TRBV4-2|-
TGTGCCAGTAATCCAGGGGCAACTAATGAAAAACTGTTTTTT
CASNPGATNEKLFF
>TRBD1|TRBJ2-3|TRBV4-1|-
TGCGCCAGCAGCCAAGATCGGGGACAGGGGCCAGATACGCAGTATTTT
CASSQDRGQGPDTQYF
>-|TRBJ2-4|TRBV19|-
TGTGCCAGTAGACAATCCAGGGGACATACCTTAGCCAAAAACATTCAGTACTTC
CASRQSRGHTLAKNIQYF
>-|TRBJ1-2|TRBV6-5|-
TGTGCCAGCAGACGACTTAACTATGGCTACACCTTC
CASRRLNYGYTF
>-|TRBJ2-7|TRBV7-8|-
TGTGCCAGCAGCCCGTCAGAAGGGGTTGACGAGCAGTACTTC
CASSPSEGVDEQYF
>-|TRBJ1-5|TRBV7-2|-
TGTGCCAGCAGCTTCCAGTATAGCAATCAGCCCCAGCATTTT
CASSFQYSNQPQHF
>-|TRBJ2-5|TRBV29-1|-
TGCAGCGCTGGTGGGGGGCAGGGTTATTTGGAGACCCAGTACTTC
CSAGGGQGYLETQYF
>-|TRBJ1-3|TRBV7-9|-
TGTGCCAGCATCGGGACAACTTCTGGAAACACCATATATTTT
CASIGTTSGNTIYF